This entry is about one T cell receptor (beta chain). cDNA came from about 0.5 to 1 ug RNA primed by random hexamers. TCRdb reanalysed the immunoSEQ multiplex PCR reads using MiXCR and keeps one entry per CDR3 protein. The table has 150,000 to 200,000 distinct CDR3 sequences, roughly 93% seen once; the top ten hold around 0.13%. The entry originates in a study of CD8 T cells in Susac syndrome. Trimming removed 3 bases at V and 14 bases at J, with 22 bases between. CDR1 and CDR2 from the germline V gene are LNHNV and YYDKDF (reference sequence). CDR3 length: 14 amino acids. The rearrangement links TRBV15 to TRBJ1-2; possible D gene TRBD1, 6 bases. The source is a human donor in good health. Sequencing was done on a sample of CD4+ T cells from PBMCs. In DNA form, the CDR3 reads TGTGCCACCAGCAGGTCCCTTACAGGGCTTGATTTGACCTTC. Protein sequence: CATSRSLTGLDLTF. Filled out from reference TRBV15 and TRBJ1-2, the complete variable domain reads DAMVIQNPRYQVTQFGKPVTLSCSQTLNHNVMYWYQQKSSQAPKLLFHYYDKDFNNEADTPDNFQSRRPNTSFCFLDIRSPGLGDTAMYLCATSRSLTGLDLTFGSGTRLTVV.